Here is one T cell receptor beta chain with its context. The table came from immunoSEQ multiplex PCR; TCRdb's copy has only in-frame clones and leaves some out. In the table there are a few hundred thousand clones, about nine tenths of which are singletons. Trimming removed 9 bases at V and 1 base at J, with 19 bases between. The CDR3 contains 16 residues. The V gene's germline CDR1 is SGHTA and CDR2 FQGNSA. The source of the sample is a study of blood T cell repertoires in COVID-19. Overall study: Whether acute or convalescent, the COVID-19 samples came from the United States, Italy and Spain. PBMCs, B-cell-depleted T cells, or T cells provided the cDNA or gDNA that made up the material.

Sequenced material: peripheral blood. This sequence was found in a middle-aged woman who had recovered from COVID-19. V and J are TRBV7-2 and TRBJ2-1, with unresolved D. The DNA for the CDR3 is TGTGCCAGTGGTTCCGGCCAGGCAGAGTCCTACAATGAGCAGTTCTTC. Translated, it gives CASGSGQAESYNEQFF.